These T cell receptor beta chains were read from a single sample in a study of blood T cell repertoires in COVID-19. Assay used: immunoSEQ multiplex PCR; TCRdb lists only in-frame clones, some missing. The data contain approximately 280,000 clones, approximately 83% of them singletons. The sample taken for sequencing was peripheral blood. These receptors originate from a woman in her sixties or seventies with acute or convalescent COVID-19. CDR3s include the opening cysteine and the closing phenylalanine or tryptophan. A D gene is named only where the DNA matches it firmly. Part of the rows lack a size; the others show once, few, many or a class for expanded clones.

d_gene	abundance	v_gene	j_gene	CDR3aa	CDR3nt
.	.	TRBV2	TRBJ1-4	CASSYRRFEKLFF	TGTGCCAGCTCCTATCGGAGGTTCGAAAAACTGTTTTTT
.	.	TRBV6-2/TRBV6-3	TRBJ1-4	CASSNDIQYSNEKLFF	TGTGCCAGCAGCAATGACATACAGTATTCTAATGAAAAACTGTTTTTT
TRBD1	.	TRBV11-2	TRBJ2-7	CASSFGQGAQYEQYF	TGTGCCAGCAGCTTCGGACAGGGGGCGCAGTACGAGCAGTACTTC
TRBD2	.	TRBV18	TRBJ2-7	CASSPPASGSYEQYF	TGTGCCAGCTCCCCGCCCGCTAGCGGCTCCTACGAGCAGTACTTC
TRBD1	.	TRBV12-3/TRBV12-4	TRBJ1-1	CASSTQGARAFF	TGTGCCAGCAGTACACAGGGGGCGCGAGCTTTCTTT
.	once	TRBV5-1	TRBJ1-5	CASSPVGGSNQPQHF	TGCGCCAGCAGTCCGGTGGGGGGTAGCAATCAGCCCCAGCATTTT
TRBD1	many	TRBV6-6	TRBJ1-2	CASSWTGLYGYTF	TGTGCCAGCAGTTGGACAGGGCTCTACGGCTACACCTTC
.	.	TRBV7-3	TRBJ1-1	CASSPKVLGRSTEAFF	TGTGCCAGCAGCCCTAAGGTTCTGGGGCGGAGCACTGAAGCTTTCTTT
.	once	TRBV5-4	TRBJ2-3	CASSLPEGTQYF	TGTGCCAGCAGCCTTCCGGAGGGGACGCAGTATTTT
.	few	TRBV4-1	TRBJ1-1	CASSPERGMNTEAFF	TGCGCCAGCAGCCCGGAGAGGGGGATGAACACTGAAGCTTTCTTT